The TCR beta chain described here comes from a study of regulatory T cells in long-lasting Graves disease. Study-wide points: Those with persistent disease had in common more public clonotypes (around 2,700) than new patients (about 970). The study found TRBV28, TRBJ1-2 and TRBJ2-5 favored in persistent disease.

As to time point: persistent/refractory GD, antithyroid drugs over 5 years with positive TRAb. The TCR library was made from RNA that had been extracted from PBMCs in TRIzol. Enrollment of patients was through an endocrinology department in Xi'an, China. TCR beta libraries were built with iRepertoire HTBI primers and Arm-PCR of CDR3 regions. In the authors' workflow: From all samples, identification returned 12 to 15 TRBJ and roughly 65 TRBV segments. TCRdb fed the multiplex PCR reads into MiXCR, producing one record per CDR3 protein. The V and J calls and clone size are TCRdb's, not the authors'. This repertoire shows nearly 350,000 distinct CDR3 sequences, 15% to 20% found once; its top ten account for 29%. This clonotype was seen a single time. Its specificity is unknown. V gave up 2 bases and J gave up 0 bases, with 11 bases separating them. Germline loops: CDR1 MGHRA, CDR2 YSYEKL. The CDR3 spans 15 residues.

Sequenced here: peripheral blood mononuclear cells (PBMCs), sampled when the disease was refractory, from a patient treated with antithyroid drugs. The rearrangement links TRBV4-1 to TRBJ2-7; tentatively, D is TRBD1 or TRBD2 (5 bases each). The TCR sequence derives from a female donor with Graves disease. The CDR3 protein is CASSQTYGASYEQYF. The CDR3, as DNA: TGCGCCAGCAGCCAAACCTACGGGGCCTCCTACGAGCAGTACTTC.